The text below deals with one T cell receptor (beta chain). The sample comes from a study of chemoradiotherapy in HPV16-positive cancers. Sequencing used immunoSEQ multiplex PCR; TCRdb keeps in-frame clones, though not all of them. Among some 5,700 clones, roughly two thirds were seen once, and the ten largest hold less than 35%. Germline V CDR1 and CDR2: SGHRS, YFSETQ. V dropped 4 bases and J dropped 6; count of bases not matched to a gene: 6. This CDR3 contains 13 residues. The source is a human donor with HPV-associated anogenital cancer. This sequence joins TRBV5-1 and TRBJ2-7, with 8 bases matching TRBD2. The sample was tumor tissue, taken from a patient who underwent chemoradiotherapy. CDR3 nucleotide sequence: TGCGCCAGCAGCGAAGCGGGAGTTCTCGAGCAGTACTTC. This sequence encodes CASSEAGVLEQYF.